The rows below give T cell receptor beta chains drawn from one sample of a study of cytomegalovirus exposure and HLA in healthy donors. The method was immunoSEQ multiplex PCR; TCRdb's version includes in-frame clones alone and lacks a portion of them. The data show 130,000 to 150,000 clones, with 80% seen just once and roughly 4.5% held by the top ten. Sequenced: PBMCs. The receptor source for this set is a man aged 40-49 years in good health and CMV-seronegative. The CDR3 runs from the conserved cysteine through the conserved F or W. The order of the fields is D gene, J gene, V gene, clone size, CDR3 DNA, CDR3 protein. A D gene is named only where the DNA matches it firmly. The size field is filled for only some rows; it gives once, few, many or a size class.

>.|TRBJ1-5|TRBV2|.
TGTGCCAGCATGGGGGACACCAATCAGCCCCAGCATTTT
CASMGDTNQPQHF
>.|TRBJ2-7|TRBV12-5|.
TGTGCTAGTGGCCCCATTCGAGCCTACGAGCAGTACTTC
CASGPIRAYEQYF
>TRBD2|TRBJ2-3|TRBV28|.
TGTGCCAGCCTCCCGGGGGGGGTTAGCACAGATACGCAGTATTTT
CASLPGGVSTDTQYF
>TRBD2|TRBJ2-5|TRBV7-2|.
TGTGCCAGCAGCGCTAGCGGGGGGGCGACGGAGACCCAGTACTTC
CASSASGGATETQYF
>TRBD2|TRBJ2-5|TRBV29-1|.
TGCAGCGTTGCGGGGGGAGAAGAGACCCAGTACTTC
CSVAGGEETQYF
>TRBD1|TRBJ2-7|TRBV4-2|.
TGTGCCAGCAGCCAGGACAGGGGACTCGGCGAGCAGTACTTC
CASSQDRGLGEQYF
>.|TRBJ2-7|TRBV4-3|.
TGCGCCAGCAGCCAAGGGGCGGGGTCCTACGAGCAGTACTTC
CASSQGAGSYEQYF
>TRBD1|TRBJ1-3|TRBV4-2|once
TGTGCCAGCAGTCGAAGGACAGGGGCGGACACCATATATTTT
CASSRRTGADTIYF
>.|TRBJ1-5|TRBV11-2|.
TGTGCCAGCAGCTTCGGGGGGCTCGGTCAGCCCCAGCATTTT
CASSFGGLGQPQHF
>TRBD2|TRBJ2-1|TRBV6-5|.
TGTGCCAGCAGTTATCGCCTAGCGGTACGTTCGGATGAGCAGTTCTTC
CASSYRLAVRSDEQFF
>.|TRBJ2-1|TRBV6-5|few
TGTGCCAGCAGTCGCCTTGATCAGGAACATGAGCAGTTCTTC
CASSRLDQEHEQFF
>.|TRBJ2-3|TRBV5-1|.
TGCGCCAGCAGCACACAGGGGGGGTTCTCTAGCACAGATACGCAGTATTTT
CASSTQGGFSSTDTQYF
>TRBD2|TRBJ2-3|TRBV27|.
TGTGCCAGCAGCACACTAGCGGGGGGCACAGATACGCAGTATTTT
CASSTLAGGTDTQYF
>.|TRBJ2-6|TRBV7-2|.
TGTGCCAGCAGCTTAGCCCGTCCAGGCTATAACTCTGGGGCCAACGTCCTGACTTTC
CASSLARPGYNSGANVLTF
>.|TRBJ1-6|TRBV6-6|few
TGTGCCAGCAAAAAGGAGGGAATTGGTTCACCCCTCCACTTT
CASKKEGIGSPLHF
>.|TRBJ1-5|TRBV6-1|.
TGTGCCAGCAGTGAATCAGGGGTGAGCAATCAGCCCCAGCATTTT
CASSESGVSNQPQHF
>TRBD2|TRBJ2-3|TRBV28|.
TGTGCCAGCAGTTTAGGACTAGCAGGGGATACGCAGTATTTT
CASSLGLAGDTQYF
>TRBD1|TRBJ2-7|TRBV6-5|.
TGTGCCAGCAGTTACCGGGACAGGGACTACGAGCAGTACTTC
CASSYRDRDYEQYF
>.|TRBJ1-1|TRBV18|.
TGTGCCAGCTCACCTTATGGAGGCACTAGGGTGAACACTGAAGCTTTCTTT
CASSPYGGTRVNTEAFF
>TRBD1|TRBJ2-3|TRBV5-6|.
TGTGCCAGCAGCTGGGGACAGGGCAGCACAGATACGCAGTATTTT
CASSWGQGSTDTQYF
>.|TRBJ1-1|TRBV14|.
TGTGCCAGCAGCGTTAACATCCTCGCGAACACTGAAGCTTTCTTT
CASSVNILANTEAFF
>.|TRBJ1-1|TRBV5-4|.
TGTGCCAGCAGCCCGCAAGGGGTGGGGTTGAACACTGAAGCTTTCTTT
CASSPQGVGLNTEAFF
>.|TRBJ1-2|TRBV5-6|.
TGTGCCAGCAGCTTAATCAGGGGACGGGATGGCTACACCTTC
CASSLIRGRDGYTF
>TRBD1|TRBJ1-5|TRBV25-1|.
TGTGCCAGCAGTGATGGGACAGCCAATCAGCCCCAGCATTTT
CASSDGTANQPQHF
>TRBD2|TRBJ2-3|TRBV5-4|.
TGTGCCAGCAGCTTGGGGGTTGGCGGGGGGGCTACAGATACGCAGTATTTT
CASSLGVGGGATDTQYF
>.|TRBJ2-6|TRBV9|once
TGTGCCACCTCAAGGAGGGGGGCCAACGTCCTGACTTTC
CATSRRGANVLTF
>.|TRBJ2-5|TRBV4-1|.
TGCGCCAGCAGCCAAGGGACTCTTACACAAGAGACCCAGTACTTC
CASSQGTLTQETQYF
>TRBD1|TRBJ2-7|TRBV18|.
TGTGCCAGCTCATCATACAGGGACAGCTACGAGCAGTACTTC
CASSSYRDSYEQYF
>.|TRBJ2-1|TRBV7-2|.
TGTGCCAGCAGCTTAGGACTAGTCGTATTCTTC
CASSLGLVVFF
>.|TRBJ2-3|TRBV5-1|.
TGCGCCAGCAGCTTGGCCGCGGCAGATACGCAGTATTTT
CASSLAAADTQYF
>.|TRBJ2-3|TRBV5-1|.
TGCGCCAGCAGCAAAACAACAGATACGCAGTATTTT
CASSKTTDTQYF
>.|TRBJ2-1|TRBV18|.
TGTGCCAGCTCGCCCGGGGTAGGGGAGCAGTTCTTC
CASSPGVGEQFF
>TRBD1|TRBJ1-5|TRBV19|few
TGTGCCAGTAGAATCGACAGGGGGTTGTTCAATCAGCCCCAGCATTTT
CASRIDRGLFNQPQHF
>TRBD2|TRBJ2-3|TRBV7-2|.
TGTGCCAGCAGCACCGGGACTAGCGGACCCACAGATACGCAGTATTTT
CASSTGTSGPTDTQYF
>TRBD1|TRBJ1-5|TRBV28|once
TGTGCCAGCAGTTCCCAGGGGGTCCTTAGCAATCAGCCCCAGCATTTT
CASSSQGVLSNQPQHF
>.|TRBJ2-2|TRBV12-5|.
TGTGCTAGTGGTTTCTTAGGGGGCGGGGAGCTGTTTTTT
CASGFLGGGELFF
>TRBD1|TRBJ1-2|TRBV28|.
TGTGCCAGCAGTGGACAGGTCCCCCTGAATGGCTACACCTTC
CASSGQVPLNGYTF
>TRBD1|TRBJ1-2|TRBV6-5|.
TGTGCCAGCAGTCCCCGATCTGGGACAGATTATGGCTACACCTTC
CASSPRSGTDYGYTF
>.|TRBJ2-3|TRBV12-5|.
TGTGCTAGTGGTTTCGGACTTACCACAGATACGCAGTATTTT
CASGFGLTTDTQYF
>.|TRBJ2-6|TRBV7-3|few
TGTGCCAGCAGCTTAACGTCGGGACTGAGCTCTGGGGCCAACGTCCTGACTTTC
CASSLTSGLSSGANVLTF
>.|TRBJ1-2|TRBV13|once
TGTGCCAGCAGCTTAGGCCGGGGGGACTACACCTTC
CASSLGRGDYTF
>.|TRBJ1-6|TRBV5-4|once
TGTGCCAGCAGCTTTAGCTCCTATAATTCCCCCCTCCACTTT
CASSFSSYNSPLHF
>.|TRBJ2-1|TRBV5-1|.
TGCGCCAGCAGAAATACAGGGAGGCAGTTCTTC
CASRNTGRQFF
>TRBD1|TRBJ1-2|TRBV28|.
TGTGCCAGCAGTTTAATAACAGGGGACTATGGCTACACCTTC
CASSLITGDYGYTF
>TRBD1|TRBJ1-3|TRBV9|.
TGTGCCAGCAGCCCCCGGGACAGGGGGCTTGGAAACACCATATATTTT
CASSPRDRGLGNTIYF
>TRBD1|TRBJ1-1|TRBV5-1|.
TGCGCCAGCAGCTCAGACAGGGGGTCTTTTGTAGGCACTGAAGCTTTCTTT
CASSSDRGSFVGTEAFF
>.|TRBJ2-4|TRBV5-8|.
TGTGCCAGCAGTCCCGGACAGTCCGGGGCCAAAAACATTCAGTACTTC
CASSPGQSGAKNIQYF
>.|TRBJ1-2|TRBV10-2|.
TGCGCCAGCACCCTCCGGGACACCCATGGCTACACCTTC
CASTLRDTHGYTF
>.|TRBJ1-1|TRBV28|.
TGTGCCAGCAGTTTACCAGGGTTCACTGAAGCTTTCTTT
CASSLPGFTEAFF
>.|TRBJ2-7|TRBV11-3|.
TGTGCCAGCAGCTCCGCCGGGACTGTGGGGAGTTACGAGCAGTACTTC
CASSSAGTVGSYEQYF
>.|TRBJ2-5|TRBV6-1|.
TGTGCCAGCTTCGCGGGACACCAAGAGACCCAGTACTTC
CASFAGHQETQYF
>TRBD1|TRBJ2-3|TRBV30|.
TGTGCCTGGAGTCAAAGGGGGCGCACAGATACGCAGTATTTT
CAWSQRGRTDTQYF
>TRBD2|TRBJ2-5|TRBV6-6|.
TGTGCCACCGGGGGGAGCGAGACCCAGTACTTC
CATGGSETQYF
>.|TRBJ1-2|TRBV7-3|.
TGTGCCAGCAGCTTAAGGGGCTGGGACAACGATGGCTACACCTTC
CASSLRGWDNDGYTF
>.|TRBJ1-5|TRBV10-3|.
TGTGCCATCAGTGATGGCTCCCCGGGGGGTAGCAATCAGCCCCAGCATTTT
CAISDGSPGGSNQPQHF